Listed here are 26 T cell receptor beta chains from one sample, sequenced in a study of blood T cell repertoires in COVID-19. The repertoire was sequenced with immunoSEQ multiplex PCR; TCRdb's copy has only in-frame clones and lacks some. This table has approximately 100,000 clones, 80% to 90% appearing once. Sequenced input: peripheral blood. Receptors originate from a woman older than 75 with acute or convalescent COVID-19.

This sequence joins TRBV19 and TRBJ1-2, with TRBD1 identical over 7 bases. V was pared by 5 bases and J by 3 bases, with 3 bases of the junction left unmatched. The CDR3 has 13 residues. The germline V gene has CDR1 LNHDA and CDR2 SQIVND (reference sequence). The CDR3: CASSLGTDYGYTF. As DNA, the CDR3 is TGTGCCAGTAGTCTCGGGACAGACTATGGCTACACCTTC.

The chain employs TRBV2 and TRBJ2-2, with D perhaps TRBD1 (5 bases). The CDR3 covers 14 residues. Germline CDR1 is SNHLY and CDR2 is FYNNEI. V was pared by 6 bases and J by 1 base, with 9 bases between. This CDR3 reads CASSSTGNTGELFF. CDR3 in DNA: TGTGCCAGCAGCAGCACAGGGAACACCGGGGAGCTGTTTTTT.

On this clone itself: At one boundary the junction diverges from the germline segment, which might be a read error. The CDR3 nucleotides read TGTGCCAGCAGCCAAGTGAGGGTCGGCTTT. Protein: CASSQVRVGF. The chain recombines TRBV14 with TRBJ1-1; unclear D gene. Germline values: CDR1 SGHDN, CDR2 FVKESK. The CDR3 length is 10 residues.

The chain joins TRBV7-9 to TRBJ1-2, with D unresolved. Germline CDR1 is SEHNR and CDR2 is FQNEAQ (reference sequence). This CDR3 comprises 12 residues. Trimming shortened V by 1 base and J by 13 bases, and 13 bases separated the two germline ends. CDR3 in amino acids: CASSLENALCTF. CDR3 coding DNA: TGTGCCAGCAGCTTAGAAAACGCACTGTGCACCTTC. The full variable domain, in which reference TRBV7-9 and TRBJ1-2 provide the parts outside the CDR3, is DTGVSQNPRHKITKRGQNVTFRCDPISEHNRLYWYRQTLGQGPEFLTYFQNEAQLEKSRLLSDRFSAERPKGSFSTLEIQRTEQGDSAMYLCASSLENALCTFGSGTRLTVV.

The chain joins TRBV18 to TRBJ2-7, with TRBD1 matching 9 bases. J gave up 3 bases and V 2 bases, and 2 bases lay outside the gene matches. The CDR3 contains 14 residues. Germline lookup yields CDR1 KGHSH and CDR2 LQKENI. The CDR3 nucleotides are TGTGCCAGCTCACCAACAGGGGGCGGCTACGAGCAGTACTTC. Translated, it gives CASSPTGGGYEQYF.

V usage is TRBV4-1 and J usage is TRBJ1-2; D possibly corresponds to TRBD1 (6 bases). Trimming cost V 0 bases and J 8 bases, with 13 bases left between them. This CDR3 is built from 14 residues. CDR1 and CDR2 (germline): MGHRA, YSYEKL. The CDR3 DNA is TGCGCCAGCAGCCAAGATCCAGGGGTGGGGGGCTACACCTTC. Translating it yields CASSQDPGVGGYTF.

This chain connects TRBV19 to TRBJ2-1; 9 bases line up with TRBD1. The V gene end was trimmed by 8 bases and the J gene end by 3 bases; junction bases not matched to a gene: 14. This CDR3 is 17 amino acids long. Germline assignment: CDR1 LNHDA and CDR2 SQIVND (reference sequence). CDR3 amino acids: CASGQGPNIRGYNEQFF. As DNA, the CDR3 is TGTGCCAGTGGACAGGGGCCTAACATCCGTGGCTACAATGAGCAGTTCTTC.

V gene TRBV5-6 combines with J gene TRBJ1-2; 7 bases are a match to TRBD1. Germline trimming cut 7 bases from V and 5 bases from J; bases unmatched to any gene: 17. The CDR3 has 16 amino acids. Germline CDR1 and CDR2: SGHDT and YYEEEE. CDR3 nucleotide sequence: TGTGCCAGCGGGTCACAGGGGCTTCGGCTAGCATATGGCTACACCTTC. Translated: CASGSQGLRLAYGYTF.

V and J are TRBV5-4 and TRBJ1-2; 8 bases agree with TRBD1. Germline lookup yields CDR1 SGHNT and CDR2 YYREEE (reference sequence). The CDR3 is 17 residues long. V gave up 1 base and J gave up 2 bases; unmatched junction bases: 10. CDR3 region: CASSLRQGAVRNYGYTF. CDR3 DNA: TGTGCCAGCAGCTTGCGGCAGGGGGCTGTTAGGAACTATGGCTACACCTTC. Filled out from reference TRBV5-4 and TRBJ1-2, the complete variable domain reads ETGVTQSPTHLIKTRGQQVTLRCSSQSGHNTVSWYQQALGQGPQFIFQYYREEENGRGNFPPRFSGLQFPNYSSELNVNALELDDSALYLCASSLRQGAVRNYGYTFGSGTRLTVV.

This clone was seen a handful of times. The J gene is TRBJ1-2, the V gene TRBV15, with D unclear. Germline lookup yields CDR1 LNHNV and CDR2 YYDKDF (reference sequence). This CDR3 is 15 amino acids long. Trimming removed 1 base at V and 8 bases at J, with 17 bases between. The CDR3 DNA sequence: TGTGCCACCAGCAGAGGGAGGTCCTCGCGCGCGGGCTACACCTTC. Amino acids: CATSRGRSSRAGYTF.

The V and J genes are TRBV3-1 (or the pseudogene TRBV3-2) and TRBJ1-3, with TRBD1 identical over 7 bases. Germline V CDR1 and CDR2: LGHDT, YNNKEL (reference sequence). Trimming at V came to 4 bases and at J to 4 bases, leaving 7 bases not matched to a gene. CDR3 size: 15 residues. Written as DNA, the CDR3 is TGTGCCAGCAGCCTTACAGACAGGGTAGGAAACACCATATATTTT. Amino acid sequence: CASSLTDRVGNTIYF.

This chain uses TRBV11-2 with TRBJ1-2; a weak D match, TRBD1 (5 bases). Trimming pared 4 bases from V and 6 bases from J, leaving 18 bases between. This CDR3 has 15 amino acids. Germline V lookup: CDR1 SGHAT, CDR2 FQNNGV. The CDR3 nucleotides read TGTGCCAGCAGCTCTCGAAGAGCCGGCAGGGATGGCTACACCTTC. Translation gives CASSSRRAGRDGYTF.

CDR3 loop: CASSPRDSGYEQYF. The CDR3, as DNA: TGTGCCAGCTCACCTCGGGACTCAGGCTACGAGCAGTACTTC. V is TRBV18 and J is TRBJ2-7, with a possible D match to TRBD2 (6 bases). V lost 3 bases, J lost 3 bases, and 12 bases lay in between. Germline assignment: CDR1 KGHSH and CDR2 LQKENI. The length of the CDR3 is 14 residues.

The V and J genes are TRBV28 and TRBJ2-5; D is undetermined. The V gene lost 6 bases and the J gene lost 1 base, with 15 bases spanning the gap. CDR1 and CDR2 (germline): MDHEN, SYDVKM. The CDR3 totals 15 residues. DNA for the CDR3: TGTGCCAGCAGCTCCGTTCCCCCAGGCCAAGAGACCCAGTACTTC. Its translation is CASSSVPPGQETQYF. Based on the CDR3 plus reference TRBV28 and TRBJ2-5, the full variable domain is DVKVTQSSRYLVKRTGEKVFLECVQDMDHENMFWYRQDPGLGLRLIYFSYDVKMKEKGDIPEGYSVSREKKERFSLILESASTNQTSMYLCASSSVPPGQETQYFGPGTRLLVL.

This rearrangement joins TRBV23-1 to TRBJ2-1; D perhaps matches TRBD2 (6 bases). TRBV23-1 is treated as an ORF (open reading frame) with a function not yet certain. Trimming removed 7 bases at V and 0 bases at J, with 7 bases between. CDR3 length: 13 residues. CDR3 sequence reads: CASMTSSYNEQFF. Here the CDR3 DNA reads TGCGCCAGCATGACTAGCTCCTACAATGAGCAGTTCTTC.

The V gene is TRBV11-2, the J gene TRBJ1-1; 9 bases align to TRBD1. V trimming: 6 bases; J trimming: 0 bases; junction bases outside the gene matches: 8. Germline CDR1 is SGHAT and CDR2 is FQNNGV. This CDR3 contains 16 residues. The CDR3 sequence: CASSFTGGALNTEAFF. Written as DNA, the CDR3 is TGTGCCAGCAGTTTTACAGGGGGCGCCCTGAACACTGAAGCTTTCTTT.

This chain uses TRBV27 with TRBJ2-3; TRBD1 matches at 8 bases. This CDR3 contains 17 residues. Looked up from germline, CDR1 is MNHEY and CDR2 is SMNVEV (reference sequence). J lost 2 bases, V lost 2 bases, and 9 bases had no gene match. CDR3 sequence (DNA): TGTGCCAGCAGTTTACAGGGGGCAGGATGGGCCACAGATACGCAGTATTTT. Translating it yields CASSLQGAGWATDTQYF.

The chain is built from TRBV6-5 and TRBJ2-1; D might be TRBD2 (5 bases). Trimming shortened V by 9 bases and J by 8 bases, and 23 bases separated the two germline ends. The CDR3 loop spans 15 amino acids. The germline gives CDR1 MNHEY, CDR2 SVGAGI. CDR3 sequence (DNA): TGTGCCAGTAGTCGTACGGGTTTTGACTATGATGAGCAGTTCTTC. Translation gives CASSRTGFDYDEQFF.

The CDR3: CASSGRDPWQETQYF. CDR3 coding DNA: TGTGCCAGTAGTGGGCGCGACCCGTGGCAAGAGACCCAGTACTTC. V is TRBV19 and J is TRBJ2-5; D ambiguous. Germline CDR1 is LNHDA and CDR2 is SQIVND (reference sequence). The CDR3 loop spans 15 amino acids. V lost 5 bases and J lost 2, with 15 bases in between.

V and J are TRBV27 and TRBJ2-3; 8 nucleotides line up with TRBD1. The CDR3 totals 16 residues. CDR1 and CDR2 from the germline V gene are MNHEY and SMNVEV (reference sequence). Trimming at V came to 6 bases and at J to 0 bases, leaving 8 bases not matched to a gene. CDR3 nucleotides: TGTGCCAGCAGGAGACAGGGGCCCCTGAGCACAGATACGCAGTATTTT. Its translation is CASRRQGPLSTDTQYF.

V and J are TRBV5-8 and TRBJ2-7; 7 bases fit TRBD1. The CDR3 is 14 residues long. The V gene's germline CDR1 is SGHTS and CDR2 YDEGEE. With V trimmed by 4 bases and J by 4 bases, 8 bases remained unmatched. CDR3 protein: CASSPMDRIYEQYF. CDR3 sequence (DNA): TGTGCCAGCAGCCCCATGGACAGGATTTACGAGCAGTACTTC.

This chain connects TRBV28 to TRBJ1-2; D may be TRBD1 (5 bases). CDR1 MDHEN and CDR2 SYDVKM come from the germline V gene. Trimming took 8 bases from V and 7 from J, leaving 23 bases between them. The length of the CDR3 is 15 residues. The CDR3 DNA sequence: TGTGCCAGCCTCCCGTCAGCGGAGGGGATCGGTGGCTACACCTTC. Amino acid sequence: CASLPSAEGIGGYTF.

This clone occurred once. This CDR3 is CASSLAEDQPQHF. The CDR3, as DNA: TGCGCCAGCAGCTTGGCGGAGGATCAGCCCCAGCATTTT. This chain uses TRBV5-1 with TRBJ1-5; D unresolved. Looked up from germline, CDR1 is SGHRS and CDR2 is YFSETQ. Trimming cost V 0 bases and J 5 bases, with 6 bases left between them. This CDR3 has 13 residues.

V usage is TRBV19 and J usage is TRBJ1-6; 7 bases match TRBD1. CDR3 length equals 15 residues. The germline V gene encodes CDR1 LNHDA and CDR2 SQIVND (reference sequence). V was clipped by 9 bases and J by 8 bases; unmatched bases: 13. DNA of the CDR3: TGTGCCAGCAAAAGACAGGGACTAGTTGATTCACCCCTCCACTTT. It translates to CASKRQGLVDSPLHF.

The chain carries TRBV7-9 and TRBJ2-1; D possibly corresponds to TRBD1 (5 bases). The V gene's germline CDR1 is SEHNR and CDR2 FQNEAQ (reference sequence). The germline V and J ends were trimmed by 0 bases and 6 bases, with 12 bases remaining between them. The CDR3 sequence is 15 residues long. The CDR3 region has the DNA TGTGCCAGCAGCTTAGCGGGTCTAAGGGGCAATGAGCAGTTCTTC. As protein: CASSLAGLRGNEQFF.

The rearrangement joins TRBV30 to TRBJ1-4; D may be TRBD1 (6 bases). Trimming took off 5 bases at V and 1 base at J, with 11 bases between the two ends. CDR1 GTSNPN and CDR2 SVGIG come from the germline V gene (reference sequence). This CDR3 has 14 amino acids. Here the CDR3 DNA reads TGTGCCTGGGGGGCACAGGGAACTAATGAAAAACTGTTTTTT. Translation: CAWGAQGTNEKLFF.